These T cell receptor beta chains were read from a single sample in a study of cytomegalovirus exposure and HLA in healthy donors. Generated by immunoSEQ multiplex PCR, the TCRdb table keeps only in-frame clones and is missing some. The data contain about 95,000 clones, about 71% of them singletons. Sample: PBMCs. The origin of the receptors is a man in his 60s in good health and CMV-seronegative. Both conserved end residues are part of each CDR3. D genes are given only for firm matches. Only part of the rows carry a size: once, few, many, or a class if the clone is expanded.

d_call: TRBD2
j_call: TRBJ2-1
v_call: TRBV28
clone_size: .
cdr3_nt: TGTGCCAGCAGTCCCGTCCACGGGGGGAATGAGCAGTTCTTC
cdr3_aa: CASSPVHGGNEQFF

d_call: .
j_call: TRBJ2-7
v_call: TRBV6-1
clone_size: once
cdr3_nt: TGTGCCAGCAGTGAGGGACCGGGACTCCCCTACGAGCAGTACTTC
cdr3_aa: CASSEGPGLPYEQYF

d_call: TRBD2
j_call: TRBJ2-5
v_call: TRBV9
clone_size: few
cdr3_nt: TGTGCCAGCAGCGTAGATGTAGCGGGTAGTCAAGAGACCCAGTACTTC
cdr3_aa: CASSVDVAGSQETQYF

d_call: TRBD1
j_call: TRBJ1-2
v_call: TRBV5-1
clone_size: .
cdr3_nt: TGCGCCAGCAGCGCAGACGGCACAGGGGACTATGGCTACACCTTC
cdr3_aa: CASSADGTGDYGYTF

d_call: .
j_call: TRBJ2-7
v_call: TRBV4-3
clone_size: few
cdr3_nt: TGCGCCAGCAGCCAAGAGAGTAGTTGGTTAAACGAGCAGTACTTC
cdr3_aa: CASSQESSWLNEQYF

d_call: .
j_call: TRBJ1-4
v_call: TRBV30
clone_size: .
cdr3_nt: TGTGCCTGGAGGGAACGGACGGGGGAAAAACTGTTTTTT
cdr3_aa: CAWRERTGEKLFF

d_call: TRBD2
j_call: TRBJ2-1
v_call: TRBV13
clone_size: .
cdr3_nt: TGTGCCAGCTCTCTAGCGGGGGGCAATGAGCAGTTCTTC
cdr3_aa: CASSLAGGNEQFF

d_call: TRBD2
j_call: TRBJ2-1
v_call: TRBV2
clone_size: .
cdr3_nt: TGTGCCAGCACGACTAGCGGTTCCTTCTACAATGAGCAGTTCTTC
cdr3_aa: CASTTSGSFYNEQFF

d_call: TRBD1
j_call: TRBJ2-2
v_call: TRBV30
clone_size: .
cdr3_nt: TGTGCCTGGAGGCCGGACAGGACCGGGGAGCTGTTTTTT
cdr3_aa: CAWRPDRTGELFF

d_call: .
j_call: TRBJ1-1
v_call: TRBV14
clone_size: .
cdr3_nt: TGTGCCAGCAGCCAAGAGGTGTCAGGGGTTGAAGCTTTCTTT
cdr3_aa: CASSQEVSGVEAFF

d_call: TRBD1
j_call: TRBJ1-4
v_call: TRBV5-4
clone_size: .
cdr3_nt: TGTGCCAGCAGCTTGAAGGGGGCGGATAATGAAAAACTGTTTTTT
cdr3_aa: CASSLKGADNEKLFF

d_call: TRBD1
j_call: TRBJ2-1
v_call: TRBV5-5
clone_size: .
cdr3_nt: TGTGCCACCGACAGGACAGGGGGCAATGAGCAGTTCTTC
cdr3_aa: CATDRTGGNEQFF

d_call: TRBD2
j_call: TRBJ2-5
v_call: TRBV7-2
clone_size: .
cdr3_nt: TGTGCCAGCAGCCCGCTGGGCGGGGGGGCTCGGGAGACCCAGTACTTC
cdr3_aa: CASSPLGGGARETQYF

d_call: .
j_call: TRBJ1-1
v_call: TRBV11-2
clone_size: .
cdr3_nt: TGTGCCAGCAGCCCAGGCCTCCCGAGGGACACTGAAGCTTTCTTT
cdr3_aa: CASSPGLPRDTEAFF